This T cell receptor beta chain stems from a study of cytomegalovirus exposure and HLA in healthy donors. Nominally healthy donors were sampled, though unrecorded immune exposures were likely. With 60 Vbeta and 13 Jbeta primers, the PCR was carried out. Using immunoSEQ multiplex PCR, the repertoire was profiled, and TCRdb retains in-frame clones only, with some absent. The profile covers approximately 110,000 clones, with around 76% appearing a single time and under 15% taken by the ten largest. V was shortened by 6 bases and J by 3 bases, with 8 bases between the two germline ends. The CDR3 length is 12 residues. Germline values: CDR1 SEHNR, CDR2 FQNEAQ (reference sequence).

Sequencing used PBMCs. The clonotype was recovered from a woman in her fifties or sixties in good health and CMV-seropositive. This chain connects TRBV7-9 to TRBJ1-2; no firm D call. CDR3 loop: CASRKGDYGYTF. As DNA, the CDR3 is TGTGCCAGCAGGAAGGGAGACTATGGCTACACCTTC.